This is a list of T cell receptor beta chains from one sample in a study of blood T cell repertoires in COVID-19. The data were produced by immunoSEQ multiplex PCR, yet TCRdb's version contains in-frame clones alone and is incomplete. The table has around 97,000 clones, about 83% seen once. Specimen: peripheral blood. These receptors came from a human donor in a cohort sampled during active COVID-19. Each CDR3 is given without its conserved first and last residue. Fields, in order: J gene, V gene, clone size, CDR3 protein. Clone size is shown for a subset of rows, as once, few, many or a class of expanded clone.

>TRBJ2-3|TRBV9|.
ASSVEPTGRGLGADTQY
>TRBJ1-1|TRBV10-3|.
AISESFAGGLFRNTEAF
>TRBJ2-3|TRBV9|.
ASSVGGVSDTQY
>TRBJ2-1|TRBV7-3|.
ASSLMSLSGSYNEQF
>TRBJ1-6|TRBV19|.
ASSRQGNSPLH
>TRBJ1-5|TRBV5-5|few
ASSSGQLINQPQH
>TRBJ2-7|TRBV7-2|.
ASSFLLDYEQY
>TRBJ2-7|TRBV18|few
ASSPVRSGTSGGRSYEQY
>TRBJ2-7|TRBV2|.
ASSRDRISYEQY
>TRBJ1-3|TRBV7-8|.
ASSLGTVGNTIY
>TRBJ2-3|TRBV2|.
ASSEDGRPGDTQY
>TRBJ2-1|TRBV3-1/TRBV3-2|.
ASSRQVNEQF
>TRBJ1-2|TRBV2|.
ASSDAGGNYGYT
>TRBJ2-5|TRBV25-1|.
ASSEGWGGRETQY
>TRBJ1-1|TRBV6-2/TRBV6-3|.
ASSYHRDRRNTEAF
>TRBJ2-6|TRBV6-5|.
ASTQGPGANVLT
>TRBJ2-7|TRBV13|.
ASSFELAGNEQY
>TRBJ1-3|TRBV30|few
AWSAGTAGNTIY
>TRBJ2-7|TRBV28|.
ASSPPKRSSYEQY
>TRBJ1-1|TRBV2|.
ASSRTGGDSEAF
>TRBJ1-2|TRBV28|.
ASSLIGRNPYGYT